These 6 T cell receptor beta chains share one sample of origin, sequenced in a study of long-term antiretroviral therapy in people with HIV. Runs used v3.0 of the immunoSEQ assay and were done at survey level. Produced via immunoSEQ multiplex PCR; TCRdb's table is partial and in-frame only. This sample carries 15,000 to 20,000 clones, approximately 90% of them seen once, and the ten largest clones take roughly 9%. Sequenced material: unsorted PBMCs, taken 4.2 years after starting antiretroviral therapy. These receptors originate from a man over 45 with HIV.

This chain uses TRBV6-1 with TRBJ1-2; 9 bases are a match to TRBD1. CDR3 length: 17 residues. Germline loops: CDR1 MNHNS, CDR2 SASEGT. With 2 bases clipped from V and 5 bases from J, the junction kept 12 bases outside the gene matches. In DNA form, the CDR3 reads TGTGCCAGCAGTGAACAGGACAGGGGTCCTCCACTATATGGCTACACCTTC. Protein product: CASSEQDRGPPLYGYTF.

This chain links TRBV5-1 with TRBJ2-3; TRBD1 matches 7 bases. The CDR3 spans 16 residues. In germline, CDR1 is SGHRS, CDR2 YFSETQ. V shed 2 bases and J 4 bases; nucleotides not matched to a gene: 10. The DNA for the CDR3 is TGCGCCAGCAGCTTTGACCCGGACAGGTTGGCAGATACGCAGTATTTT. Its protein product is CASSFDPDRLADTQYF.

The chain's CDR3 is CAISESVEGGSTGELFF. As DNA, the CDR3 is TGTGCCATCAGTGAGTCTGTGGAGGGGGGAAGCACCGGGGAGCTGTTTTTT. The chain uses TRBV10-3 and TRBJ2-2, with D perhaps being TRBD1 or TRBD2 (6 bases each). The V and J ends lost 0 bases and 4 bases respectively, with 15 bases between them. This CDR3 comprises 17 residues. Germline V gene data show CDR1 as ENHRY and CDR2 as SYGVKD.

The chain uses TRBV28 and TRBJ1-2; D is uncertain. Trimming took 2 bases from V and 8 from J, leaving 6 bases between them. CDR1 and CDR2 from the germline V gene are MDHEN and SYDVKM. The CDR3 runs 11 residues. The CDR3 protein is CASSLMEGYTF. Written as DNA, the CDR3 is TGTGCCAGCAGTTTAATGGAGGGCTACACCTTC.

The CDR3 spells CASSSRPGPNYGYTF. In nucleotides, the CDR3 is TGTGCCAGCAGCTCCCGGCCGGGACCTAACTATGGCTACACCTTC. The chain couples TRBV5-5 to TRBJ1-2; a possible D gene is TRBD1 (5 bases). Germline V gene sequence: CDR1 SGHKS, CDR2 YYEKEE (reference sequence). The CDR3 sequence is 15 residues long. Trimming cost V 3 bases and J 0 bases, with 12 bases left between them. The full variable domain, in which reference TRBV5-5 and TRBJ1-2 provide the parts outside the CDR3, is DAGVTQSPTHLIKTRGQQVTLRCSPISGHKSVSWYQQVLGQGPQFIFQYYEKEERGRGNFPDRFSARQFPNYSSELNVNALLLGDSALYLCASSSRPGPNYGYTFGSGTRLTVV.

The rearrangement joins TRBV19 to TRBJ2-1, with TRBD2 matching 16 bases. The ends lost 4 bases at V and 7 bases at J; junction bases unmatched: 7. This CDR3 comprises 17 residues. The germline V gene has CDR1 LNHDA and CDR2 SQIVND (reference sequence). CDR3 sequence reads: CASSRGLAGGKPNEQFF. The CDR3 nucleotides are TGTGCCAGTAGTAGGGGACTAGCGGGGGGGAAGCCGAATGAGCAGTTCTTC.